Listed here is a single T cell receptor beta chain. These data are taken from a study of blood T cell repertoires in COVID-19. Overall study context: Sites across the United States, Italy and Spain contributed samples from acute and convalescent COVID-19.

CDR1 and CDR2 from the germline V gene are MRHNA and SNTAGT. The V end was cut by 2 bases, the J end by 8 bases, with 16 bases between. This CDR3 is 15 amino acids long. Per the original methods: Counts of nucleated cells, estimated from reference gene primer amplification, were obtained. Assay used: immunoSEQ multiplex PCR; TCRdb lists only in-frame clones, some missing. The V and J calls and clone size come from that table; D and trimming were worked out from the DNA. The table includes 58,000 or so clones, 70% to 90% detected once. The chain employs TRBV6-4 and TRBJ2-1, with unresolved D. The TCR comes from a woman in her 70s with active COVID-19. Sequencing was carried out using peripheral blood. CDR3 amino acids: CASSDEDGSVHEQFF. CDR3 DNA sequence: TGTGCCAGCAGTGACGAGGATGGGTCCGTCCATGAGCAGTTCTTC.